The 17 T cell receptor beta chains presented below share a single source sample, sequenced in a study of shared clonotypes between healthy human individuals. Produced via immunoSEQ multiplex PCR; TCRdb's table is partial and in-frame only. This sample has more than 2 million clones; 85% to 95% occur once, and the top ten carry approximately 0.13%. The sample taken for sequencing was naive CD4+ T cells sorted from blood. As to subset: CD45RA+ positively selected. The receptors were gathered from a man younger than 35 in good health.

CDR3 bases: TGTGCCAGCAGTTACAAGGGAGATGACTATGGCTACACCTTC. Translating gives CASSYKGDDYGYTF. The rearrangement links TRBV6-5 to TRBJ1-2; D gene unclear. Looked up from germline, CDR1 is MNHEY and CDR2 is SVGAGI. The CDR3 is 14 residues long. Trimming stripped 2 bases from V and 3 bases from J, with 10 bases between.

The chain has TRBV30 and TRBJ2-5; 7 bases match TRBD1. The trim removed 3 bases at V and 4 bases at J, leaving 5 bases unmatched. CDR1 is GTSNPN and CDR2 is SVGIG in the germline V gene (reference sequence). The CDR3 is made up of 13 amino acids. In DNA, the CDR3 is TGTGCCTGGAGCCAGGGGGTGAGAGAGACCCAGTACTTC. Protein product: CAWSQGVRETQYF.

The gene calls are TRBV6-1 and TRBJ1-1; D might be TRBD1 (5 bases). V was pared by 4 bases and J by 4 bases, with 10 bases between. Germline CDR1 is MNHNS and CDR2 is SASEGT. CDR3 length equals 13 residues. The CDR3 is CASSAQGTTEAFF. The CDR3 DNA is TGTGCCAGCAGTGCCCAGGGTACCACTGAAGCTTTCTTT.

This clone was counted a single time. This may be a read error, as it is one base from a much larger clone. The chain is built from TRBV11-3 and TRBJ2-5; D is ambiguous. The J call may not be correct, given that the DNA end is closer to TRBJ2-7. The germline V gene has CDR1 SGHNT and CDR2 YENEEA. This CDR3 is built from 11 residues. This CDR3 is CASSLAYEQYF. Here the CDR3 DNA reads TGTGCCAGCAGCTTAGCCTACGAGCAGTACTTC.

This clone has a single count. The chain uses TRBV6-5 and TRBJ1-3; the match to TRBD1 covers 8 bases. This CDR3 is built from 14 residues. Looked up from germline, CDR1 is MNHEY and CDR2 is SVGAGI. The junction had 5 bases not matched to a gene; V was cut back by 6 bases and J by 4 bases. CDR3 loop: CASSIGQGGNTIYF. As DNA, the CDR3 is TGTGCCAGCAGCATCGGACAGGGAGGAAACACCATATATTTT.

The rearrangement links TRBV7-3 to TRBJ2-5; D gene uncertain. CDR3 length equals 14 residues. Germline lookup yields CDR1 SGHTA and CDR2 FQGTGA. The V end was cut by 2 bases, the J end by 0 bases, with 7 bases between. This CDR3 reads CASSLGPNQETQYF. As DNA, the CDR3 is TGTGCCAGCAGCTTAGGGCCTAACCAAGAGACCCAGTACTTC.

This sequence joins TRBV7-6 and TRBJ2-1; D remains ambiguous. This CDR3 is 14 amino acids long. Per germline, CDR1 SGHVS and CDR2 FNYEAQ. Trimming took 2 bases from V and 5 from J, leaving 10 bases between them. Written as DNA, the CDR3 is TGTGCCAGCAGCTTAAGGCGAGAAAACAATGAGCAGTTCTTC. The encoded protein is CASSLRRENNEQFF.

CDR3 sequence reads: CASSPKSSYEQYF. The CDR3 DNA follows: TGTGCCAGCAGCCCCAAGAGCTCCTACGAGCAGTACTTC. The gene calls are TRBV7-8 and TRBJ2-7; D is unresolved. The CDR3 contains 13 residues. Deletions cut 5 bases from V and 0 bases from J, with 8 bases between. Per germline, CDR1 SGHVS and CDR2 FQNEAQ.

About this clone: Other nucleotide sequences in the sample specify the same CDR3. The chain employs TRBV4-3 and TRBJ1-4; 10 bases align to TRBD1. The V gene's germline CDR1 is LGHNA and CDR2 YSLEER. Trimming took 3 bases from V and 8 from J; bases not matched to a gene: 0. The CDR3 extends over 13 amino acids. CDR3 in amino acids: CASSQDRGEKLFF. In nucleotides, the CDR3 is TGCGCCAGCAGCCAGGACAGGGGGGAAAAACTGTTTTTT.

V usage is TRBV2 and J usage is TRBJ2-7, with D hard to call. The CDR3 consists of 15 residues. Germline V gene sequence: CDR1 SNHLY, CDR2 FYNNEI. The V gene lost 1 base and the J gene lost 3 bases, with 13 bases spanning the gap. The chain's CDR3 is CASSEEIVGIYEQYF. The DNA for the CDR3 is TGTGCCAGCAGTGAAGAGATAGTAGGTATCTACGAGCAGTACTTC.

On this clone itself: A clone one base away is much larger, so this may be a read error. The V and J genes are TRBV4-2 and TRBJ2-3; no definite D call. CDR1 LGHNA and CDR2 YNFKEQ come from the germline V gene. The CDR3 has 11 residues. V shed 4 bases and J shed 1 base, with 0 bases lying between them. The CDR3: CASSRTDTQYF. The CDR3 DNA is TGTGCCAGCAGCCGCACAGATACGCAGTATTTT.

The chain recombines TRBV11-2 with TRBJ2-7; weak D call: TRBD1 (5 bases). Looked up from germline, CDR1 is SGHAT and CDR2 is FQNNGV. The CDR3 has 15 residues. The germline V and J ends were trimmed by 4 bases and 0 bases, with 13 bases remaining between them. The DNA for the CDR3 is TGTGCCAGCAGCTCCTGGGGCACCCACTCCTACGAGCAGTACTTC. Translated: CASSSWGTHSYEQYF.

V usage is TRBV5-4 and J usage is TRBJ1-5; D gene unclear. Trimming stripped 1 base from V and 6 bases from J, with 5 bases between. CDR1 and CDR2 from the germline V gene are SGHNT and YYREEE (reference sequence). The CDR3 runs 12 residues. The CDR3 DNA reads as TGTGCCAGCAGCTTGATGGGTCAGCCCCAGCATTTT. It translates to CASSLMGQPQHF.

A note on this clone: The sample holds other DNA sequences that translate to the same CDR3. This chain connects TRBV18 to TRBJ2-7; TRBD2 aligns across 7 bases. V shed 2 bases and J 5 bases; nucleotides not matched to a gene: 0. This CDR3 region has 12 residues. Germline V gives CDR1 KGHSH, CDR2 LQKENI. In nucleotides, the CDR3 is TGTGCCAGCTCACCAGCGGGGGACGAGCAGTACTTC. It specifies CASSPAGDEQYF.

The chain links TRBV30 to TRBJ1-2, with D maybe TRBD1 (5 bases). There are 14 residues in the CDR3. Trimming removed 4 bases at V and 4 bases at J, with 16 bases between. The V gene's germline CDR1 is GTSNPN and CDR2 SVGIG (reference sequence). The CDR3: CAWTPLDSLYGYTF. The CDR3 bases are TGTGCCTGGACCCCCCTAGACAGTCTCTATGGCTACACCTTC.

Of note for this clone: The junction differs from germline at one of its ends, possibly a read error. Other DNA sequences in the sample encode the same CDR3. The rearrangement links TRBV7-8 to TRBJ1-2, with D maybe TRBD1 (5 bases). Germline lookup yields CDR1 SGHVS and CDR2 FQNEAQ. The CDR3 is 12 amino acids. CDR3 coding DNA: TGTGCCAGCAGCCAAAGGGACTACGGCTACACCTTC. Translating it yields CASSQRDYGYTF.

The V and J genes are TRBV11-1 and TRBJ1-1; D is perhaps TRBD1 (5 bases). Germline CDR1 and CDR2: SGHAT and FQDESV (reference sequence). The CDR3 sequence is 16 residues long. Trimming stripped 1 base from V and 8 bases from J, with 20 bases between. CDR3: CASSLGGGRVTSEAFF. The DNA of the CDR3 is TGTGCCAGCAGCTTAGGAGGCGGCAGGGTAACCTCCGAAGCTTTCTTT.